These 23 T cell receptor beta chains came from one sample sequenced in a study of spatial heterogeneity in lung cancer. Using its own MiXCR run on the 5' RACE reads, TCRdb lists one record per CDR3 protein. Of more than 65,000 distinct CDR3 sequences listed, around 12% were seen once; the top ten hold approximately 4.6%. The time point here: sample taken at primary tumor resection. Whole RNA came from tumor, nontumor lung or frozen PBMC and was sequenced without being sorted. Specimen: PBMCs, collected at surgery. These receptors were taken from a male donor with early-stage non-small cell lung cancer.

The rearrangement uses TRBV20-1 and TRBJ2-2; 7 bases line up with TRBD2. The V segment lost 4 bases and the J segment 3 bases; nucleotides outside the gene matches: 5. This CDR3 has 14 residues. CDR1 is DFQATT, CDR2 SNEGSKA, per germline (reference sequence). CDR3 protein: CSAKGGKDTGELFF. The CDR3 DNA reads TGCAGTGCTAAGGGAGGGAAGGACACCGGGGAGCTGTTTTTT.

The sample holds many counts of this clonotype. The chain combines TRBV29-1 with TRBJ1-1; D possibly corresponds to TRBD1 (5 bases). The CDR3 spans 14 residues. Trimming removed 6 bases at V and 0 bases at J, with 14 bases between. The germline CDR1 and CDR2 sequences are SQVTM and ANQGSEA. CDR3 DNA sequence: TGCAGCGTGGCCGGCGGGGCCATGAACACTGAAGCTTTCTTT. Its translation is CSVAGGAMNTEAFF.

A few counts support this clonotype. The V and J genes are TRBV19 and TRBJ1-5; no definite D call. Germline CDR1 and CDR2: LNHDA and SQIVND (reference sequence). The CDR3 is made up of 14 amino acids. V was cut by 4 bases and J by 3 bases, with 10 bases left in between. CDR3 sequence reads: CASSRTWPNQPQHF. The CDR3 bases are TGTGCCAGTAGTAGGACTTGGCCCAATCAGCCCCAGCATTTT.

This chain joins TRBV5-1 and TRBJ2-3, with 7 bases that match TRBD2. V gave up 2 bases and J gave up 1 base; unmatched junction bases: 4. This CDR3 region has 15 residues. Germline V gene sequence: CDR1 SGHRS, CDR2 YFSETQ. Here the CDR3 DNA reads TGCGCCAGCAGCTTCTCGCGGGAGCGCACAGATACGCAGTATTTT. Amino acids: CASSFSRERTDTQYF.

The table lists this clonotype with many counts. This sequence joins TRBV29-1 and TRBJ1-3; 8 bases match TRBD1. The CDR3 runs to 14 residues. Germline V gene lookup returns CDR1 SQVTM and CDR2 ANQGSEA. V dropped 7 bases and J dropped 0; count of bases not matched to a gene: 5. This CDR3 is CSAWTGLSGNTIYF. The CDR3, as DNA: TGCAGCGCGTGGACAGGGCTCTCTGGAAACACCATATATTTT. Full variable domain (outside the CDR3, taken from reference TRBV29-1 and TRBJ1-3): SAVISQKPSRDICQRGTSLTIQCQVDSQVTMMFWYRQQPGQSLTLIATANQGSEATYESGFVIDKFPISRPNLTFSTLTVSNMSPEDSSIYLCSAWTGLSGNTIYFGEGSWLTVV.

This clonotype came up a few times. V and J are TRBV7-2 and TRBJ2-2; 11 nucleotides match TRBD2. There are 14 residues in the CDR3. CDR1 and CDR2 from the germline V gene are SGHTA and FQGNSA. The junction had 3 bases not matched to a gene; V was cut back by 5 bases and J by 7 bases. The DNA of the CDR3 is TGTGCCAGCAGCGCGACTAGCGGGGTCGGGGAGCTGTTTTTT. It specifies CASSATSGVGELFF.

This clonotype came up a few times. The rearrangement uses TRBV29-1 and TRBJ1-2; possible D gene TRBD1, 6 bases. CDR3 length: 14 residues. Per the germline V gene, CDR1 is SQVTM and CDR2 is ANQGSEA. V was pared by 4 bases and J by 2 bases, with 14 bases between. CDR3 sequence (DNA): TGCAGCGTTGCCCACAGGGACGGGAACTATGGCTACACCTTC. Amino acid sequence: CSVAHRDGNYGYTF.

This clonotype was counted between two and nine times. The CDR3 bases are TGTGCCAGCTTGTTGTTGCCCGGTGAAACCCAGTACTTC. It encodes CASLLLPGETQYF. The chain couples TRBV6-6 to TRBJ2-5; no firm D call. CDR1 MNHNY and CDR2 SVGAGI come from the germline V gene (reference sequence). The CDR3 extends over 13 amino acids. V was cut by 8 bases and J by 8 bases, with 18 bases left in between.

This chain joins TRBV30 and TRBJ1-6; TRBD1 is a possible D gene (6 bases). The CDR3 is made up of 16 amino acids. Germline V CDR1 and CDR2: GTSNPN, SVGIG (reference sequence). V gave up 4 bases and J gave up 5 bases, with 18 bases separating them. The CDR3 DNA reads TGTGCCTGGATTACTTCAGGGGAAGGTGATAATTCACCCCTCCACTTT. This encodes CAWITSGEGDNSPLHF.

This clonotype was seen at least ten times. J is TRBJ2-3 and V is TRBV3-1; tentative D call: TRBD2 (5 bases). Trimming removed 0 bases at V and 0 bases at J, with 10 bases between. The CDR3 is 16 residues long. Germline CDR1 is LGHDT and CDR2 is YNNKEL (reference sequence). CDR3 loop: CASSQDFRDSTDTQYF. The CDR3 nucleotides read TGTGCCAGCAGCCAAGATTTCCGGGATAGCACAGATACGCAGTATTTT.

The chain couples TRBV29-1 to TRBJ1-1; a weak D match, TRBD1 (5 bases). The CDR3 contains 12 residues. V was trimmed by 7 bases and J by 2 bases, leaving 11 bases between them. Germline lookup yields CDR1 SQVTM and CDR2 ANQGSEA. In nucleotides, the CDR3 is TGCAGCGCCGGACACGTCAACACTGAAGCTTTCTTT. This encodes CSAGHVNTEAFF.

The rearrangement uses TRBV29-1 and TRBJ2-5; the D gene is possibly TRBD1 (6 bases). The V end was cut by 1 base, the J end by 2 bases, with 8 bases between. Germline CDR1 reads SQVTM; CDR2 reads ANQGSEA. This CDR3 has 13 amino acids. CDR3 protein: CSVEGGQQETQYF. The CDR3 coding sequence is TGCAGCGTTGAAGGGGGGCAGCAAGAGACCCAGTACTTC.

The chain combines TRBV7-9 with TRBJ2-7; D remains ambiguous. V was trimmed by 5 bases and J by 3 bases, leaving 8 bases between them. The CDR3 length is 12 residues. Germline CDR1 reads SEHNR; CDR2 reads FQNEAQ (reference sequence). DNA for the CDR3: TGTGCCAGCAGCCTTTCGCACTACGAGCAGTACTTC. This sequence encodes CASSLSHYEQYF.

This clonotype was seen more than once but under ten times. The CDR3 coding sequence is TGCAGCGTGGACTTTTTCGGCACTGAAGCTTTCTTT. Protein sequence: CSVDFFGTEAFF. The chain is built from TRBV29-1 and TRBJ1-1; unclear D gene. Per the germline V gene, CDR1 is SQVTM and CDR2 is ANQGSEA. The CDR3 totals 12 residues. Trimming took off 6 bases at V and 4 bases at J, with 12 bases between the two ends.

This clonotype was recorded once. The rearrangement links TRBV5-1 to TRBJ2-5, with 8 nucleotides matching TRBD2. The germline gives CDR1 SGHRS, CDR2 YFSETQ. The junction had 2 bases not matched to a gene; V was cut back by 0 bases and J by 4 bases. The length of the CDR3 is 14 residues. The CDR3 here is CASSLGTSSETQYF. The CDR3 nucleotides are TGCGCCAGCAGCTTGGGGACTAGCTCAGAGACCCAGTACTTC.

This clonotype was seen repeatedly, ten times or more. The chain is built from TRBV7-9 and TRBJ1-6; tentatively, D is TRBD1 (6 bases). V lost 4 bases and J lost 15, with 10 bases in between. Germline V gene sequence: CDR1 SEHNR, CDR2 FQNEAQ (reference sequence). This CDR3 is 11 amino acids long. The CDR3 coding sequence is TGTGCCAGCAGCTCCACAGGGTTCCTCCACTTT. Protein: CASSSTGFLHF. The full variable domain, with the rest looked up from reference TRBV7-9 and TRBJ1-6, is DTGVSQNPRHKITKRGQNVTFRCDPISEHNRLYWYRQTLGQGPEFLTYFQNEAQLEKSRLLSDRFSAERPKGSFSTLEIQRTEQGDSAMYLCASSSTGFLHFGNGTRLTVT.

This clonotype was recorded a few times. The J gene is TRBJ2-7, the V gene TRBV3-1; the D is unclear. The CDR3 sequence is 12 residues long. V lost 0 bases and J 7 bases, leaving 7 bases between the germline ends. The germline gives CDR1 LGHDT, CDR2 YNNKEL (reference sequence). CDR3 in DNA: TGTGCCAGCAGCCAAGAAATGAGAGAGCAGTACTTC. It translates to CASSQEMREQYF.

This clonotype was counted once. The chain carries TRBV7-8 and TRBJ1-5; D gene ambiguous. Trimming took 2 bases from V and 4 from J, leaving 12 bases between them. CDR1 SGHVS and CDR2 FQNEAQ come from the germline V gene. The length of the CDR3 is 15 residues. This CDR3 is CASSLYGRGNQPQHF. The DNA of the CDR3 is TGTGCCAGCAGCTTATATGGCCGGGGTAATCAGCCCCAGCATTTT.

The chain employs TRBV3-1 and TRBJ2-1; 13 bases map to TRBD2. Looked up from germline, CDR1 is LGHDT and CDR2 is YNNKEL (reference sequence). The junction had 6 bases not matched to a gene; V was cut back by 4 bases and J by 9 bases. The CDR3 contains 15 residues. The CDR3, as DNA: TGTGCCAGCAGCCCGACGGGACTAGCGGGATCTGAGCAGTTCTTC. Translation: CASSPTGLAGSEQFF.

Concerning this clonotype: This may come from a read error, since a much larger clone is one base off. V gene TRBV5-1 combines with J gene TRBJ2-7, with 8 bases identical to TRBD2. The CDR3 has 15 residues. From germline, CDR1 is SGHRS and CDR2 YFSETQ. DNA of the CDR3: TGCACCAGCAGCTTGGACGGGAGGGAATCGGGAGAGCAGTACTTC. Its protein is CTSSLDGRESGEQYF.

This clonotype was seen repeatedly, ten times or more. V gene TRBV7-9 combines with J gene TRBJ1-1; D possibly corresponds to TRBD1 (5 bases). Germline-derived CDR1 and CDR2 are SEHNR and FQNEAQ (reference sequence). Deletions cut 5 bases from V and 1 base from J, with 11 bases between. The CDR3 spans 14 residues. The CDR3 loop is CASSLSTANTEAFF. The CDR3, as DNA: TGTGCCAGCAGCCTGTCGACAGCGAACACTGAAGCTTTCTTT.

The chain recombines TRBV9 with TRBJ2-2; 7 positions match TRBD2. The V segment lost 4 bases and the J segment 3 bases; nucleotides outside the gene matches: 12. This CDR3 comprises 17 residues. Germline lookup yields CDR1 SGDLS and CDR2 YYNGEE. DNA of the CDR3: TGTGCCAGCAGCCCTCGGGACGTCGGGGGGTACACCGGGGAGCTGTTTTTT. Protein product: CASSPRDVGGYTGELFF.

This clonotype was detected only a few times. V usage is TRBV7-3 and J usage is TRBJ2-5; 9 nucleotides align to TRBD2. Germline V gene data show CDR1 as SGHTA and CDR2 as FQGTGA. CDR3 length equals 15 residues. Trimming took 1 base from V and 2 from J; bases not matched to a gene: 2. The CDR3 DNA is TGTGCCAGCAGCTTAAGCGGGGGGGAACAAGAGACCCAGTACTTC. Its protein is CASSLSGGEQETQYF.